The sequence of this TCR beta chain was determined in a study of shared clonotypes between healthy human individuals. Findings and limits, study-wide: Clonotypes shared by all four sorted-subset donors had higher generation probabilities than non-shared clonotypes.

Trimming removed 2 bases from V and 5 bases from J, with 8 bases in between. This CDR3 region has 14 residues. CDR1 is SGHNT and CDR2 is YYREEE in the germline V gene (reference sequence). Comments on this clone: Its specificity is not known.

Running of the assay took place at deep level. Each subset's genomic DNA was split evenly across several immunoSEQ plates. Libraries were prepared by immunoSEQ multiplex PCR; TCRdb keeps only in-frame clonotypes and omits some of them. The sample carries about 680,000 clones, approximately 79% recorded once. Sequencing input: memory CD4+ T cells sorted from blood. Subset: CD45RA-negative fraction. The chain uses TRBV5-4 and TRBJ2-6; TRBD1 is a possible D gene (5 bases). The TCR comes from a woman in her thirties in good health. CDR3 in amino acids: CASSFRQWANVLTF. The DNA of the CDR3 is TGTGCCAGCAGCTTTCGACAGTGGGCCAACGTCCTGACTTTC.